This T cell receptor beta chain is from a study of blood T cell repertoires in COVID-19. The table came from immunoSEQ multiplex PCR; TCRdb's copy has only in-frame clones and leaves some out. The sample contains under 200,000 clones, around 89% of which appear only once. The CDR3 extends over 16 amino acids. Germline V gene data show CDR1 as MDHEN and CDR2 as SYDVKM. Deletions cut 6 bases from V and 2 bases from J, with 18 bases between. The origin of this receptor is a woman between 18 and 29 years old who had recovered from COVID-19. V is TRBV28 and J is TRBJ2-3; weak D call: TRBD1 (6 bases). What was sequenced was PBMCs or T cells enriched from blood (not recorded which). The CDR3 loop is CASSFPRGGDTDTQYF. CDR3 DNA sequence: TGTGCCAGCAGCTTCCCCAGGGGTGGGGACACAGATACGCAGTATTTT.